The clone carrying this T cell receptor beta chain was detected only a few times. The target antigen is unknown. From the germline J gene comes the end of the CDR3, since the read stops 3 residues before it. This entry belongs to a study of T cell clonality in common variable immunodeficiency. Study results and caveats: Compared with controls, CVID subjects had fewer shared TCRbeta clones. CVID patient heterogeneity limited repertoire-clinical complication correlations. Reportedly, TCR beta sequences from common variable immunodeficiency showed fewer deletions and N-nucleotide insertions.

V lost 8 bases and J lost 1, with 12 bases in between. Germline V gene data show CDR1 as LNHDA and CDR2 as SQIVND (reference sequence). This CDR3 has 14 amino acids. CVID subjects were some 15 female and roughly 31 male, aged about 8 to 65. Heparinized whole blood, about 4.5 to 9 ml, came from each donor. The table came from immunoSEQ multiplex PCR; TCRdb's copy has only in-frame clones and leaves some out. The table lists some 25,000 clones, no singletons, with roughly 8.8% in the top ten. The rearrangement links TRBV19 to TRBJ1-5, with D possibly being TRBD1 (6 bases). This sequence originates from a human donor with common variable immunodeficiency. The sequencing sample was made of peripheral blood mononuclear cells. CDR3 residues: CASSTGKSNQPQHF. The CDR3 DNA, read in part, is TGTGCCAGTTCTACAGGGAAAAGCAATCAGCCC.